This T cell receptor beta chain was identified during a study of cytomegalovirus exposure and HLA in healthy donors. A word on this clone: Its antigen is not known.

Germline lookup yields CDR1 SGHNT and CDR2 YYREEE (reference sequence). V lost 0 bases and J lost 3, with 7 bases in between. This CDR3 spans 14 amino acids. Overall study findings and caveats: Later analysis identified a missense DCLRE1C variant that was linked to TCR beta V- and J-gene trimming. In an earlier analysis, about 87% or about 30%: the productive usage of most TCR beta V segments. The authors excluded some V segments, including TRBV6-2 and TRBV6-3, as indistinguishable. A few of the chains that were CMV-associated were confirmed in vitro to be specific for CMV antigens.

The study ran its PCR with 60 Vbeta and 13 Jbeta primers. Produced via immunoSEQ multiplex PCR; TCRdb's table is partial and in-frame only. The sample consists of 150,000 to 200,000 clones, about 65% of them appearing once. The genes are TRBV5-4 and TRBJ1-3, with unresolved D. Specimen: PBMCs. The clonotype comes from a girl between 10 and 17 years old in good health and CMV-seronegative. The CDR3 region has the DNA TGTGCCAGCAGCTTGGCGGGGATTGGAAACACCATATATTTT. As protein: CASSLAGIGNTIYF.